The 16 T cell receptor beta chains below come from one sample, sequenced in a study of human CD8 memory T cell subsets. It was UMI-labeled 5' RACE by which the TCR beta libraries were made. TCRdb re-called the 5' RACE reads and gives one entry per CDR3 protein, without DNA. The sample includes about 7,000 distinct CDR3 sequences. Specimen: CD8+ stem-like memory T cells (TSCM and TCM) sorted from PBMCs. Indicated subset: stem-like memory CD8 T cells (TSTEM), CCR7+ PD-1- TIGIT-. The source is a human donor in good health.

This chain uses TRBV7-8 with TRBJ2-1; TCRdb returns TRBD2, unconfirmable since there is no DNA. Germline CDR1 is SGHVS and CDR2 is FQNEAQ. The length of the CDR3 is 16 residues. The CDR3 here is CASSLIGLAGVNEQFF.

The J gene is TRBJ2-1, the V gene TRBV12-3 or TRBV12-4; the D gene TCRdb calls, TRBD1, cannot be checked with no DNA. The CDR3 loop spans 11 amino acids. CDR3 amino acids: CASSPLFEQFF.

The chain employs TRBV4-3 and TRBJ2-7; TCRdb calls TRBD1, which cannot be checked without DNA. Germline assignment: CDR1 LGHNA and CDR2 YSLEER. This CDR3 spans 15 amino acids. The CDR3 sequence is CASSSQRTGSYEQYF.

The rearrangement uses TRBV7-6 and TRBJ1-1; the D call from TCRdb, TRBD1, cannot be confirmed without DNA. CDR1 and CDR2 (germline): SGHVS, FNYEAQ. The CDR3 has 14 amino acids. The chain's CDR3 is CASSLAGGGTEAFF.

The rearrangement links TRBV30 to TRBJ1-1; TCRdb designates TRBD1, a call that cannot be tested without DNA. CDR3 size: 16 residues. Germline CDR1 is GTSNPN and CDR2 is SVGIG (reference sequence). CDR3 protein: CAWSPPYFSNPAEAFF.

Measured by frequency, this clonotype is medium-sized. The chain carries TRBV2 and TRBJ1-4. From germline, CDR1 is SNHLY and CDR2 FYNNEI. The CDR3 totals 13 residues. CDR3 in amino acids: CASNPLVGEKLFF.

The rearrangement uses TRBV4-1 and TRBJ2-5; TCRdb's assignment of TRBD1 cannot be checked, as there is no DNA. CDR1 is MGHRA, CDR2 YSYEKL, per germline. The CDR3 totals 15 residues. CDR3 loop: CASSQVTGHGETQYF.

The CDR3 loop reads CASSLDDQETQYF. J is TRBJ2-5 and V is TRBV5-4. Germline loops: CDR1 SGHNT, CDR2 YYREEE (reference sequence). The CDR3 loop spans 13 amino acids.

The V and J genes are TRBV4-3 and TRBJ2-7; TCRdb picks TRBD2, but there is no DNA to check that call. The CDR3 extends over 13 amino acids. Germline CDR1 and CDR2: LGHNA and YSLEER. CDR3 amino acids: CASSRSSGSEQYF.

The genes are TRBV20-1 and TRBJ2-7. The CDR3 is 11 residues long. Germline V CDR1 and CDR2: DFQATT, SNEGSKA (reference sequence). CDR3 residues: CSAIWGYEQYF.

The gene calls are TRBV9 and TRBJ2-1; the D call of TRBD2 rests on TCRdb alone, since no DNA is present to check it. This CDR3 has 15 amino acids. In germline, CDR1 is SGDLS, CDR2 YYNGEE. CDR3 sequence: CASSVSGTSANEQFF.

The CDR3 spells CASSTDSSYEQYF. This chain connects TRBV5-4 to TRBJ2-7. Germline loops: CDR1 SGHNT, CDR2 YYREEE (reference sequence). CDR3 length equals 13 residues.

This clonotype is called large (0.1 to 1%) based on its frequency. V usage is TRBV7-6 and J usage is TRBJ2-6; checking the TCRdb D call of TRBD1 is not possible without DNA. The CDR3 runs 19 residues. The germline CDR1 and CDR2 sequences are SGHVS and FNYEAQ. CDR3 residues: CASSPYRDRASPGANVLTF.

The chain employs TRBV5-5 and TRBJ2-7; the D call of TRBD1 rests on TCRdb alone, since no DNA is present to check it. The germline gives CDR1 SGHKS, CDR2 YYEKEE (reference sequence). The CDR3 is made up of 13 amino acids. CDR3 in amino acids: CASSAGERSEQYF.

The rearrangement joins TRBV24-1 to TRBJ1-4. Germline CDR1 reads KGHDR; CDR2 reads SFDVKD. The CDR3 consists of 19 residues. CDR3 loop: CATSDLTTSLPATNEKLFF.

The J gene is TRBJ1-5, the V gene TRBV6-6. Germline V gene lookup returns CDR1 MNHNY and CDR2 SVGAGI (reference sequence). CDR3 size: 13 residues. The CDR3 sequence: CASTTEGRQPQHF.